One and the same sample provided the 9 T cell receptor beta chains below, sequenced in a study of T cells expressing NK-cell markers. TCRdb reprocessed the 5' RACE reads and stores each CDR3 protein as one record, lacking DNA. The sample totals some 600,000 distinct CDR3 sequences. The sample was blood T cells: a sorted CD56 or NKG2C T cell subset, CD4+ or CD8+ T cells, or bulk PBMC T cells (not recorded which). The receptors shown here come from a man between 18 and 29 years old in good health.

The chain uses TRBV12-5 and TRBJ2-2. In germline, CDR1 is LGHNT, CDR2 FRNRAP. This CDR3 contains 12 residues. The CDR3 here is CASGLAPGELFF.

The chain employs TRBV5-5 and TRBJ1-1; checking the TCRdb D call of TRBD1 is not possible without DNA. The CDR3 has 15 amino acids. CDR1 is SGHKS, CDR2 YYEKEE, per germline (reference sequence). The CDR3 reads CASSARDRGDTEAFF.

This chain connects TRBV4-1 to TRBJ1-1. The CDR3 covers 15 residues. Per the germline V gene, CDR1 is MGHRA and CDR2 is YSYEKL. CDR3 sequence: CASSHSWEGLVEAFF.

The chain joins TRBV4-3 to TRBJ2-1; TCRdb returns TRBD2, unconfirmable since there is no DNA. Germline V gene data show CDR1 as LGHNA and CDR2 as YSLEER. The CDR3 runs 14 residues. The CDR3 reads CASSQDILAVQQFF.

The CDR3 here is CASSQAGTGRGYTF. This chain connects TRBV7-2 to TRBJ1-2; TCRdb names TRBD1, which stays unverified in the absence of DNA. The V gene's germline CDR1 is SGHTA and CDR2 FQGNSA. The CDR3 contains 14 residues. Based on the CDR3 plus reference TRBV7-2 and TRBJ1-2, the full variable domain is GAGVSQSPSNKVTEKGKDVELRCDPISGHTALYWYRQSLGQGLEFLIYFQGNSAPDKSGLPSDRFSAERTGGSVSTLTIQRTQQEDSAVYLCASSQAGTGRGYTFGSGTRLTVV.

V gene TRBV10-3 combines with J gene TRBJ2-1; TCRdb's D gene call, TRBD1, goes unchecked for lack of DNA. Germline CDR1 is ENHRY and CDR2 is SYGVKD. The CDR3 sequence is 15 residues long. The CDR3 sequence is CAISGRDRGYHEQFF.

Here the CDR3 reads CASSQERLAGPYEQFF. The genes are TRBV3-1 and TRBJ2-1; TCRdb's D gene call, TRBD2, goes unchecked for lack of DNA. The CDR3 spans 16 residues. Germline values: CDR1 LGHDT, CDR2 YNNKEL (reference sequence).

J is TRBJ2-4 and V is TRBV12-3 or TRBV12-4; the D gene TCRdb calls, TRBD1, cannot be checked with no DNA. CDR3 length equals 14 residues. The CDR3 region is CASTSTGLLNIQYF.

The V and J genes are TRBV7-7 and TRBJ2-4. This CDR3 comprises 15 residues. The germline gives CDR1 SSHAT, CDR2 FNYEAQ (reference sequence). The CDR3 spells CASSRTRVAKNIQYF.